Presented here are 12 T cell receptor beta chains from one specimen sequenced in a study of T cell responses to AZD1222 COVID-19 vaccine (dated by TCRdb to 2020 to 2023). Sample time point, as interpreted from the label and publication: baseline before first vaccination. The library was made by the immunoSEQ multiplex PCR assay. TCRdb's version of the immuneACCESS table is confined to in-frame rearrangements and falls short of the full clone set. An unresolved V gene accounts for under half of the shortfall where checked; the remainder is of unknown origin. The sample table shows about 96,000 clones, and 75% to 90% are seen once. About 28% of the sample goes to the ten largest clones. This specimen consisted of peripheral blood, obtained on day 0 of AZD1222 vaccination. These receptors originate from an adult in good health.

The chain joins TRBV18 to TRBJ1-5; no clear D gene. Per germline, CDR1 KGHSH and CDR2 LQKENI. Trimming shortened V by 3 bases and J by 5 bases, and 5 bases separated the two germline ends. The CDR3 is made up of 12 amino acids. The CDR3 region is CASSPSDQPQHF. The CDR3 nucleotides read TGTGCCAGCTCACCTTCAGATCAGCCCCAGCATTTT.

This chain links TRBV28 with TRBJ1-1; possibly TRBD1 for D (5 bases). V was clipped by 2 bases and J by 5 bases, with 18 bases between them. Germline lookup yields CDR1 MDHEN and CDR2 SYDVKM. This CDR3 has 16 amino acids. In nucleotides, the CDR3 is TGTGCCAGCAGTTTAAGTTCTTTGCAGGGTGAAACTGAAGCTTTCTTT. Translating it yields CASSLSSLQGETEAFF.

V and J are TRBV9 and TRBJ1-3; D not resolved. V was shortened by 4 bases and J by 0 bases, with 11 bases between the two germline ends. CDR1 SGDLS and CDR2 YYNGEE come from the germline V gene. CDR3 length: 15 amino acids. DNA for the CDR3: TGTGCCAGCAGCCCCCGGGTCTTCTCTGGAAACACCATATATTTT. Its translation is CASSPRVFSGNTIYF.

V is TRBV24-1 and J is TRBJ2-2; 8 bases fit TRBD2. CDR1 is KGHDR, CDR2 SFDVKD, per germline. With V trimmed by 2 bases and J by 1 base, 2 bases remained unmatched. CDR3 length: 16 residues. The CDR3, as DNA: TGTGCCACCAGTGATTGGAGCGGGGGGAACACCGGGGAGCTGTTTTTT. Amino acid sequence: CATSDWSGGNTGELFF.

The rearrangement uses TRBV29-1 and TRBJ1-2, with D possibly being TRBD1 (6 bases). CDR1 and CDR2 from the germline V gene are SQVTM and ANQGSEA. The CDR3 has 12 amino acids. The V end was cut by 5 bases, the J end by 7 bases, with 14 bases between. In DNA form, the CDR3 reads TGCAGCGTTAGGGAGGGGGGCACTGGCTACACCTTC. It specifies CSVREGGTGYTF.

V is TRBV5-5 and J is TRBJ2-1; 12 nucleotides align to TRBD2. Germline V gene lookup returns CDR1 SGHKS and CDR2 YYEKEE (reference sequence). The trim removed 4 bases at V and 7 bases at J, leaving 6 bases unmatched. CDR3 length: 15 residues. The CDR3 DNA follows: TGTGCCAGCAGCCTGACTAGCGGGAGTTCTAATGAGCAGTTCTTC. Its translation: CASSLTSGSSNEQFF.

This chain uses TRBV6-6 with TRBJ1-4, with D uncertain. V lost 10 bases to trimming and J lost 0 bases, with 9 bases between them. This CDR3 is 13 amino acids long. Looked up from germline, CDR1 is MNHNY and CDR2 is SVGAGI (reference sequence). The CDR3 region is CATTAATNEKLFF. DNA of the CDR3: TGTGCCACCACGGCGGCAACTAATGAAAAACTGTTTTTT.

The chain uses TRBV12-5 and TRBJ2-5; D remains ambiguous. V was pared by 6 bases and J by 5 bases, with 16 bases between. The CDR3 totals 14 residues. Germline assignment: CDR1 LGHNT and CDR2 FRNRAP. The CDR3 region is CASGPPSARETQYF. The DNA of the CDR3 is TGTGCTAGTGGCCCCCCCTCGGCCCGTGAGACCCAGTACTTC.

This chain links TRBV7-2 with TRBJ2-7; D is unclear. The germline gives CDR1 SGHTA, CDR2 FQGNSA. The CDR3 consists of 12 residues. The ends were cut back, 5 bases at V and 0 bases at J, with 5 bases in the middle. CDR3 bases: TGTGCCAGCAGCCCCCTCTCCTACGAGCAGTACTTC. It translates to CASSPLSYEQYF.

This chain links TRBV7-2 with TRBJ2-7, with a possible D match to TRBD2 (5 bases). CDR3 length equals 13 residues. Trimming took off 4 bases at V and 5 bases at J, with 12 bases between the two ends. The V gene's germline CDR1 is SGHTA and CDR2 FQGNSA. The CDR3 is CASSSRSGNEQYF. The DNA of the CDR3 is TGTGCCAGCAGCTCCCGCTCGGGGAACGAGCAGTACTTC.

This clone occurred a few times. The chain employs TRBV19 and TRBJ1-3, with 7 bases identical to TRBD1. The CDR3 totals 15 residues. Germline-derived CDR1 and CDR2 are LNHDA and SQIVND (reference sequence). V lost 1 base, J lost 2 bases, and 2 bases stayed unmatched. In DNA, the CDR3 is TGTGCCAGTAGTATAGGGACAGGCACTGGAAACACCATATATTTT. Its translation: CASSIGTGTGNTIYF. The full variable domain, completed using reference TRBV19 and TRBJ1-3, is DGGITQSPKYLFRKEGQNVTLSCEQNLNHDAMYWYRQDPGQGLRLIYYSQIVNDFQKGDIAEGYSVSREKKESFPLTVTSAQKNPTAFYLCASSIGTGTGNTIYFGEGSWLTVV.

This clone has only one observation. This chain joins TRBV2 and TRBJ1-2; TRBD1 agrees at 8 bases. Germline assignment: CDR1 SNHLY and CDR2 FYNNEI. The J segment lost 4 bases and the V segment lost 10 bases, leaving 8 bases of the junction unmatched. The CDR3 contains 13 residues. CDR3 sequence (DNA): TGTGCCACCACATGGGGACAGGTCTATGGCTACACCTTC. It codes for CATTWGQVYGYTF. Complete variable domain (other parts from reference TRBV2 and TRBJ1-2): EPEVTQTPSHQVTQMGQEVILRCVPISNHLYFYWYRQILGQKVEFLVSFYNNEISEKSEIFDDQFSVERPDGSNFTLKIRSTKLEDSAMYFCATTWGQVYGYTFGSGTRLTVV.